These 29 T cell receptor beta chains share one sample of origin, sequenced in a study of blood T cell repertoires in COVID-19. The protocol was immunoSEQ multiplex PCR, while the TCRdb copy is restricted to in-frame clones and leaves out a portion. The table has roughly 150,000 clones, over 75% seen once. The specimen sequenced was peripheral blood. The receptors originated from a man older than 75 with COVID-19, enrolled during active disease.

The chain uses TRBV19 and TRBJ1-6; perhaps TRBD1 as D (5 bases). V lost 6 bases and J lost 8, with 17 bases in between. This CDR3 is 15 amino acids long. Germline V gene data show CDR1 as LNHDA and CDR2 as SQIVND (reference sequence). The CDR3 loop reads CASSPNAGDDSPLHF. The CDR3 bases are TGTGCCAGTAGCCCGAACGCGGGGGATGATTCACCCCTCCACTTT.

The chain recombines TRBV3-1 (or the pseudogene TRBV3-2) with TRBJ1-2; 10 bases match TRBD1. V was clipped by 4 bases and J by 7 bases; unmatched bases: 3. Germline lookup yields CDR1 LGHDT and CDR2 YNNKEL (reference sequence). CDR3 size: 13 residues. The CDR3 protein is CASSLGTGAGYTF. The CDR3 DNA reads TGTGCCAGCAGCCTCGGGACAGGGGCTGGCTACACCTTC.

The rearrangement uses TRBV2 and TRBJ1-1; D unclear. This CDR3 comprises 14 residues. V dropped 3 bases and J dropped 1 base, with 9 bases sitting between them. CDR1 and CDR2 from the germline V gene are SNHLY and FYNNEI. CDR3 nucleotides: TGTGCCAGCAGTGAGAGACACACGAACACTGAAGCTTTCTTT. It is translated as CASSERHTNTEAFF.

CDR3 region: CASSLNPGGAPTDTQYF. CDR3 DNA sequence: TGTGCCAGCAGCTTAAACCCCGGGGGAGCTCCCACAGATACGCAGTATTTT. This chain connects TRBV7-9 to TRBJ2-3, with D maybe TRBD2 (6 bases). CDR3 length: 17 residues. Between the trimmed V and J ends, which lost 2 bases and 2 bases, there was a span of 17 bases. Germline V gene lookup returns CDR1 SEHNR and CDR2 FQNEAQ (reference sequence). Using reference TRBV7-9 and TRBJ2-3 for the parts outside the CDR3, the full variable domain is DTGVSQNPRHKITKRGQNVTFRCDPISEHNRLYWYRQTLGQGPEFLTYFQNEAQLEKSRLLSDRFSAERPKGSFSTLEIQRTEQGDSAMYLCASSLNPGGAPTDTQYFGPGTRLTVL.

J is TRBJ1-1 and V is TRBV9; unclear D gene. Trimming pared 0 bases from V and 2 bases from J, leaving 8 bases between. This CDR3 has 14 residues. The germline gives CDR1 SGDLS, CDR2 YYNGEE. CDR3 region: CASSVGQFNTEAFF. The CDR3 nucleotides read TGTGCCAGCAGCGTAGGCCAGTTCAACACTGAAGCTTTCTTT.

The gene calls are TRBV30 and TRBJ1-2; D is perhaps TRBD1 (6 bases). V shed 0 bases and J shed 5 bases, with 16 bases lying between them. The V gene's germline CDR1 is GTSNPN and CDR2 SVGIG (reference sequence). This CDR3 spans 15 amino acids. Here the CDR3 reads CAWSVVSGESYGYTF. The CDR3 DNA sequence: TGTGCCTGGAGTGTGGTGTCAGGGGAGAGTTATGGCTACACCTTC.

The chain links TRBV9 to TRBJ2-3; D is possibly TRBD1 (6 bases). Looked up from germline, CDR1 is SGDLS and CDR2 is YYNGEE. Trimming shortened V by 3 bases and J by 8 bases, and 13 bases separated the two germline ends. CDR3 size: 13 residues. For the CDR3, the DNA is TGTGCCAGCAGCGCCGGTACACAGGGTACGCAGTATTTT. This encodes CASSAGTQGTQYF.

The CDR3 reads CASSQTMGQQETQYF. In DNA, the CDR3 is TGTGCCAGCTCACAAACGATGGGGCAACAAGAGACCCAGTACTTC. The V and J genes are TRBV18 and TRBJ2-5, with D possibly TRBD1 on 5 matching bases. V dropped 4 bases and J dropped 2 bases, with 14 bases sitting between them. There are 15 residues in the CDR3. Per germline, CDR1 KGHSH and CDR2 LQKENI.

The genes are TRBV11-3 and TRBJ2-2; no clear D gene. The CDR3 runs 16 residues. Germline V CDR1 and CDR2: SGHNT, YENEEA. The germline V and J ends were trimmed by 0 bases and 1 base, with 9 bases remaining between them. The CDR3 coding sequence is TGTGCCAGCAGCTTAGACCAGGCCCTGAACACCGGGGAGCTGTTTTTT. Amino acids: CASSLDQALNTGELFF. The variable domain in full, completed from reference TRBV11-3 and TRBJ2-2, reads EAGVVQSPRYKIIEKKQPVAFWCNPISGHNTLYWYLQNLGQGPELLIRYENEEAVDDSQLPKDRFSAERLKGVDSTLKIQPAELGDSAVYLCASSLDQALNTGELFFGEGSRLTVL.

The V call is TRBV5-6, the J call TRBJ1-5, with D possibly matching TRBD1 (5 bases). Per germline, CDR1 SGHDT and CDR2 YYEEEE. The V and J ends lost 4 bases and 8 bases respectively, with 22 bases between them. The CDR3 extends over 16 amino acids. CDR3 in DNA: TGTGCCAGCAGCCTATGGGCCTTATCACGGGGGGAGCCCCAGCATTTT. Amino acid sequence: CASSLWALSRGEPQHF.

The V and J genes are TRBV7-2 and TRBJ2-4, with 8 positions matching TRBD1. The CDR3 extends over 13 amino acids. J was trimmed by 7 bases and V by 4 bases; bases with no gene match: 3. From germline, CDR1 is SGHTA and CDR2 FQGNSA. The CDR3 DNA follows: TGTGCCAGCAGCTCAACAGGGGGGAACATTCAGTACTTC. Translation: CASSSTGGNIQYF.

The rearrangement uses TRBV5-4 and TRBJ1-2, with TRBD1 identical over 10 bases. V trimming: 3 bases; J trimming: 8 bases; junction bases outside the gene matches: 10. Germline CDR1 reads SGHNT; CDR2 reads YYREEE (reference sequence). This CDR3 contains 15 residues. The CDR3 spells CASSSPYRTGGGYTF. The CDR3 DNA sequence: TGTGCCAGCAGCTCTCCTTATCGGACAGGGGGAGGCTACACCTTC.

The gene calls are TRBV4-1 and TRBJ2-7, with TRBD2 matching over 13 bases. Germline CDR1 and CDR2: MGHRA and YSYEKL. The CDR3 runs 16 residues. Trimming took 3 bases from V and 4 from J; bases not matched to a gene: 6. CDR3 DNA sequence: TGCGCCAGCAGCCAGGCAACTAGCGGGGGGGCATACGAGCAGTACTTC. Amino acid sequence: CASSQATSGGAYEQYF.

The V gene is TRBV6-2 or TRBV6-3, the J gene TRBJ2-3; the match to TRBD2 covers 12 bases. The V gene end was trimmed by 2 bases and the J gene end by 10 bases; junction bases not matched to a gene: 7. Germline CDR1 is MNHEY and CDR2 is SVGEGT. The CDR3 covers 15 residues. CDR3: CASSYALAGGMAQYF. Written as DNA, the CDR3 is TGTGCCAGCAGTTACGCGCTAGCGGGGGGGATGGCGCAGTATTTT.

The chain is built from TRBV7-9 and TRBJ1-1, with TRBD1 matching 9 bases. The CDR3 contains 14 residues. Looked up from germline, CDR1 is SEHNR and CDR2 is FQNEAQ (reference sequence). J was trimmed by 5 bases and V by 6 bases; bases with no gene match: 7. CDR3 loop: CASRHRDRETEAFF. DNA for the CDR3: TGTGCCAGCAGACACCGGGACAGGGAAACTGAAGCTTTCTTT.

V usage is TRBV11-3 and J usage is TRBJ2-7; TRBD1 matches at 7 bases. Germline assignment: CDR1 SGHNT and CDR2 YENEEA. This CDR3 region has 12 residues. With 5 bases clipped from V and 3 bases from J, the junction kept 1 base outside the gene matches. CDR3 region: CASSGQVYEQYF. The DNA of the CDR3 is TGTGCCAGCAGCGGACAGGTCTACGAGCAGTACTTC.

The chain carries TRBV6-5 and TRBJ1-1; 9 positions agree with TRBD1. V was pared by 7 bases and J by 5 bases, with 11 bases of the junction left unmatched. CDR1 and CDR2 from the germline V gene are MNHEY and SVGAGI. The CDR3 has 15 amino acids. The DNA of the CDR3 is TGTGCCAGCACGACTACCGGGACAGGGAGGACTGAAGCTTTCTTT. Translation gives CASTTTGTGRTEAFF.

This chain connects TRBV19 to TRBJ2-7; D is perhaps TRBD1 (6 bases). From germline, CDR1 is LNHDA and CDR2 SQIVND (reference sequence). The CDR3 has 13 amino acids. Trimming stripped 1 base from V and 4 bases from J, with 8 bases between. The CDR3 bases are TGTGCCAGTAGTATAGCTAGGGGGTACGAGCAGTACTTC. Its translation is CASSIARGYEQYF.

The chain carries TRBV2 and TRBJ1-5; D is ambiguous. Deletions cut 5 bases from V and 2 bases from J, with 16 bases between. Per germline, CDR1 SNHLY and CDR2 FYNNEI. This CDR3 has 16 amino acids. CDR3 bases: TGTGCCAGCAGTTCCCGACATGGAGGTCGCAATCAGCCCCAGCATTTT. Translated, it gives CASSSRHGGRNQPQHF.

The chain recombines TRBV6-6 with TRBJ2-5, with 8 bases that match TRBD1. J gave up 5 bases and V 2 bases, and 4 bases lay outside the gene matches. This CDR3 is 14 amino acids long. CDR1 is MNHNY and CDR2 is SVGAGI in the germline V gene (reference sequence). The CDR3 sequence is CASSYGRGLETQYF. CDR3 in DNA: TGTGCCAGCAGTTACGGCAGGGGGCTTGAGACCCAGTACTTC.

The chain recombines TRBV18 with TRBJ1-5; a weak D match, TRBD1 (6 bases). This CDR3 has 14 residues. Trimming took 3 bases from V and 4 from J, leaving 10 bases between them. Germline CDR1 reads KGHSH; CDR2 reads LQKENI. The CDR3: CASSPEGGNQPQHF. CDR3 coding DNA: TGTGCCAGCTCACCCGAGGGGGGGAATCAGCCCCAGCATTTT.

The genes are TRBV2 and TRBJ1-6; TRBD1 agrees at 7 bases. This CDR3 has 16 amino acids. The trim removed 0 bases at V and 10 bases at J, leaving 9 bases unmatched. Germline CDR1 is SNHLY and CDR2 is FYNNEI. CDR3 bases: TGTGCCAGCAGTGAAGCGGGGGCAGGGGGAGTCTCACCCCTCCACTTT. Protein product: CASSEAGAGGVSPLHF.

In the case of this clone: In the same sample, other DNA sequences code for this CDR3. The chain couples TRBV5-5 to TRBJ1-2; 7 bases align to TRBD1. The CDR3 is 13 amino acids. J was trimmed by 3 bases and V by 4 bases; bases with no gene match: 3. In germline, CDR1 is SGHKS, CDR2 YYEKEE (reference sequence). The CDR3 spells CASSPTGDYGYTF. In DNA, the CDR3 is TGTGCCAGCAGCCCAACAGGGGACTATGGCTACACCTTC. The whole variable domain, remainder taken from reference TRBV5-5 and TRBJ1-2, is DAGVTQSPTHLIKTRGQQVTLRCSPISGHKSVSWYQQVLGQGPQFIFQYYEKEERGRGNFPDRFSARQFPNYSSELNVNALLLGDSALYLCASSPTGDYGYTFGSGTRLTVV.

The chain recombines TRBV12-3 or TRBV12-4 with TRBJ1-1, with D possibly TRBD1 on 5 matching bases. This CDR3 is built from 12 residues. V was clipped by 4 bases and J by 10 bases, with 13 bases between them. CDR3 in amino acids: CASSSGILTAFF. The CDR3, as DNA: TGTGCCAGCAGTTCAGGGATCCTAACAGCTTTCTTT.

V and J are TRBV18 and TRBJ1-1, with D maybe TRBD1 (6 bases). V gave up 6 bases and J gave up 0 bases, with 17 bases separating them. This CDR3 contains 16 residues. The germline V gene encodes CDR1 KGHSH and CDR2 LQKENI. DNA of the CDR3: TGTGCCAGCTCGCTTTCAGGGGCCGAATTGAACACTGAAGCTTTCTTT. It encodes CASSLSGAELNTEAFF.

The sample holds one count of this clone. CDR3 bases: TGTGCCAGCAGCCACGGAGGCGCCTACGAGCAGTACTTC. Protein: CASSHGGAYEQYF. J is TRBJ2-7 and V is TRBV11-3; TRBD2 is a possible D gene (5 bases). There are 13 residues in the CDR3. Deletions cut 5 bases from V and 2 bases from J, with 10 bases between. The germline CDR1 and CDR2 sequences are SGHNT and YENEEA.

The sample holds a few counts of this clone. This sequence joins TRBV4-1 and TRBJ1-1; unclear D gene. The germline V gene has CDR1 MGHRA and CDR2 YSYEKL. This CDR3 region has 13 residues. V lost 4 bases to trimming and J lost 0 bases, with 6 bases between them. CDR3 residues: CASSRVMNTEAFF. In DNA form, the CDR3 reads TGCGCCAGCAGCCGTGTTATGAACACTGAAGCTTTCTTT.

This chain links TRBV6-2 or TRBV6-3 with TRBJ1-1, with a tentative D call TRBD1 (6 bases). CDR3 length: 12 amino acids. Germline V gene sequence: CDR1 MNHEY, CDR2 SVGEGT. V lost 5 bases and J 8 bases, leaving 12 bases between the germline ends. Here the CDR3 DNA reads TGTGCCAGCAGTGATAGGGGACAAGAAGCTTTCTTT. It codes for CASSDRGQEAFF.

The V call is TRBV18, the J call TRBJ2-6, with 7 positions matching TRBD1. J lost 4 bases, V lost 3 bases, and 9 bases had no gene match. The CDR3 loop spans 17 amino acids. Germline CDR1 reads KGHSH; CDR2 reads LQKENI. This chain's CDR3 is CASSPGTARLGANVLTF. The CDR3 DNA reads as TGTGCCAGCTCACCGGGGACAGCTCGGCTCGGGGCCAACGTCCTGACTTTC.